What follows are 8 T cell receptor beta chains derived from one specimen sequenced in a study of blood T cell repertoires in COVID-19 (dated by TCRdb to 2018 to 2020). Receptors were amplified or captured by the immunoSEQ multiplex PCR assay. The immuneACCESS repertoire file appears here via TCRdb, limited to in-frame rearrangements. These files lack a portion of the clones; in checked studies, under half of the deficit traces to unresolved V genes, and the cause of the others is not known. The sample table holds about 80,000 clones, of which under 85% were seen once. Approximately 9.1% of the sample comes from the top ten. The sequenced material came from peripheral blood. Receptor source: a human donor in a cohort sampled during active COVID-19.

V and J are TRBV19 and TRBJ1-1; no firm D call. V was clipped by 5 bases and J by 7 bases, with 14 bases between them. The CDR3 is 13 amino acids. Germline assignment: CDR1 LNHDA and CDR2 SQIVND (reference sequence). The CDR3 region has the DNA TGTGCCAGTAGTGCCGGTCCTGATGGTGAAGCTTTCTTT. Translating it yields CASSAGPDGEAFF.

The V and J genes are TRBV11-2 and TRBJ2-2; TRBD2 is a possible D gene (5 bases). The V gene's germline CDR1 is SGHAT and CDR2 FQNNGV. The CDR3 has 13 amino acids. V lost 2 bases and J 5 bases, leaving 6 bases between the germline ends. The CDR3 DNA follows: TGTGCCAGCAGCTTATGGGAGACCGGGGAGCTGTTTTTT. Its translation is CASSLWETGELFF.

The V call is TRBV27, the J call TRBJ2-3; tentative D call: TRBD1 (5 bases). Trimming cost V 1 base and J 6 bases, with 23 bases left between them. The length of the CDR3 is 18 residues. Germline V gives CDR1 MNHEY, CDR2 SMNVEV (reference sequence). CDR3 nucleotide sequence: TGTGCCAGCAGTTTATTCGCCCAGGCTCCCTATAGGGGCGATACGCAGTATTTT. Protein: CASSLFAQAPYRGDTQYF.

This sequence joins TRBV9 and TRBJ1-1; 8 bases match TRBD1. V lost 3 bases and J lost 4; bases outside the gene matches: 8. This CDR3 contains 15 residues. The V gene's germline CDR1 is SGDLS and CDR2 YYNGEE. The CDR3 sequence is CASSAHGQGTTEAFF. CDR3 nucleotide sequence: TGTGCCAGCAGCGCCCACGGACAGGGTACCACTGAAGCTTTCTTT.

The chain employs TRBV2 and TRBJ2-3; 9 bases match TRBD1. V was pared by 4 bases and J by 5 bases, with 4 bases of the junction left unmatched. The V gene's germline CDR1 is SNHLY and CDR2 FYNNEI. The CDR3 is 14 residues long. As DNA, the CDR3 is TGTGCCAGCAGTGGTACAGGGGGCTTAGATACGCAGTATTTT. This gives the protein CASSGTGGLDTQYF.

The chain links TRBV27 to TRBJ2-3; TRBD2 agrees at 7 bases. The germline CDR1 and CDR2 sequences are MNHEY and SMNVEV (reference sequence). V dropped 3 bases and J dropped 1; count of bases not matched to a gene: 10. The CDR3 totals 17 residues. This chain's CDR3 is CASSFLGRERGTDTQYF. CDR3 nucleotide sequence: TGTGCCAGCAGTTTCCTAGGGAGGGAAAGGGGCACAGATACGCAGTATTTT.

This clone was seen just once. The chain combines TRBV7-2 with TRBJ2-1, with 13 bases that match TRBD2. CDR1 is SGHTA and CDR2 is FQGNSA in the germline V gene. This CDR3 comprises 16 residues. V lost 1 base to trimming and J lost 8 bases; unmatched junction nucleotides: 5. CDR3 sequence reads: CASSLEGTSGTYEQFF. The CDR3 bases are TGTGCCAGCAGCTTAGAGGGGACTAGCGGGACCTATGAGCAGTTCTTC.

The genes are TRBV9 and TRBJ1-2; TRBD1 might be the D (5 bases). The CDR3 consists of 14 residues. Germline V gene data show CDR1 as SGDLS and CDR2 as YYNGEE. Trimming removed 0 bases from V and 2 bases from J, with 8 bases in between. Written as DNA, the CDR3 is TGTGCCAGCAGCGTAGAGGGGCGGAACTATGGCTACACCTTC. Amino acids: CASSVEGRNYGYTF.